What follows are 25 T cell receptor beta chains derived from one specimen sequenced in a study of identical twins (dated by TCRdb to about 2016). Receptor amplification or capture employed 5' RACE. The reads were generated on an Illumina HiSeq 2000. The public reads were reprocessed in TCRdb via fastp at Q25 and MiXCR, keeping in-frame beta chains. Each record represents a unique CDR3 protein, reported with the most common genes and DNA among its rows. The sample records 1.5 million to 2 million distinct CDR3 sequences, about 32% of which are singletons. Roughly 0.3% of the sample is held by the ten biggest clonotypes. Sequenced sample: cord blood. Receptors were obtained from a newborn girl in good health.

The genes are TRBV6-6 and TRBJ2-1, with 7 bases aligning to TRBD2. The length of the CDR3 is 14 residues. V was clipped by 3 bases and J by 7 bases; unmatched bases: 6. Germline loops: CDR1 MNHNY, CDR2 SVGAGI (reference sequence). The CDR3 sequence is CASSYESGGNEQFF. For the CDR3, the DNA is TGTGCCAGCAGTTATGAGTCGGGGGGAAATGAGCAGTTCTTC.

The chain joins TRBV5-5 to TRBJ1-1, with D hard to call. V was trimmed by 1 base and J by 4 bases, leaving 11 bases between them. Germline loops: CDR1 SGHKS, CDR2 YYEKEE (reference sequence). CDR3 length: 14 residues. The CDR3 reads CASSLSPIGTEAFF. DNA for the CDR3: TGTGCCAGCAGCTTGTCCCCAATCGGCACTGAAGCTTTCTTT.

The sample holds a few counts of this clonotype. The chain joins TRBV12-3 or TRBV12-4 to TRBJ2-3; D unresolved. This CDR3 is 18 amino acids long. V gave up 6 bases and J gave up 1 base, with 23 bases separating them. Here the CDR3 DNA reads TGTGCCAGCAGCCTAAGTGCCTTACAGATTCCCCGCACAGATACGCAGTATTTT. It yields the protein CASSLSALQIPRTDTQYF.

The chain recombines TRBV7-8 with TRBJ2-7; D may be TRBD1 (5 bases). Trimming left V 0 bases short and J 3 bases short, with 12 bases between. Germline V gene data show CDR1 as SGHVS and CDR2 as FQNEAQ. This CDR3 comprises 15 residues. The CDR3 nucleotides read TGTGCCAGCAGCTTAGCGGCAGGGTTTGGCTACGAGCAGTACTTC. It translates to CASSLAAGFGYEQYF.

This CDR3 is CASSSSKYGTDDYGYTF. CDR3 DNA: TGTGCCAGCAGCTCCTCGAAATACGGGACAGATGACTATGGCTACACCTTC. This chain connects TRBV7-9 to TRBJ1-2; 7 nucleotides match TRBD1. Germline loops: CDR1 SEHNR, CDR2 FQNEAQ (reference sequence). V lost 4 bases, J lost 3 bases, and 14 bases stayed unmatched. There are 17 residues in the CDR3. Full variable domain (remainder filled in from reference TRBV7-9 and TRBJ1-2): DTGVSQNPRHKITKRGQNVTFRCDPISEHNRLYWYRQTLGQGPEFLTYFQNEAQLEKSRLLSDRFSAERPKGSFSTLEIQRTEQGDSAMYLCASSSSKYGTDDYGYTFGSGTRLTVV.

The chain links TRBV5-4 to TRBJ1-1; unclear D gene. The CDR3 extends over 14 amino acids. Trimming took 3 bases from V and 1 from J, leaving 10 bases between them. Germline-derived CDR1 and CDR2 are SGHNT and YYREEE (reference sequence). The CDR3 region is CASSWQRRNTEAFF. For the CDR3, the DNA is TGTGCCAGCAGCTGGCAACGTAGGAACACTGAAGCTTTCTTT.

This clonotype was found a few times. The chain recombines TRBV28 with TRBJ1-1, with D perhaps TRBD1 (6 bases). Germline V gene data show CDR1 as MDHEN and CDR2 as SYDVKM. Trimming pared 5 bases from V and 1 base from J, leaving 17 bases between. The CDR3 spans 16 residues. The CDR3 DNA is TGTGCCAGCAGTCTGCTTTGGAGGGGGGGGAACACTGAAGCTTTCTTT. Protein sequence: CASSLLWRGGNTEAFF.

CDR3 protein: CASRSQGAGYTF. The CDR3 DNA is TGTGCCAGCAGGTCACAGGGGGCTGGCTACACCTTC. The chain uses TRBV28 and TRBJ1-2, with 9 bases lining up with TRBD1. Looked up from germline, CDR1 is MDHEN and CDR2 is SYDVKM. V lost 6 bases and J lost 7; bases outside the gene matches: 3. The CDR3 is 12 amino acids.

This clonotype appeared a few times. The chain links TRBV15 to TRBJ2-3; D remains ambiguous. This CDR3 is 15 amino acids long. Germline lookup yields CDR1 LNHNV and CDR2 YYDKDF (reference sequence). The germline V and J ends were trimmed by 0 bases and 3 bases, with 10 bases remaining between them. The CDR3 DNA is TGTGCCACCAGCAGAGATTGGACGACAACAGATACGCAGTATTTT. Its protein product is CATSRDWTTTDTQYF. Drawing the rest from reference TRBV15 and TRBJ2-3, the complete variable domain is DAMVIQNPRYQVTQFGKPVTLSCSQTLNHNVMYWYQQKSSQAPKLLFHYYDKDFNNEADTPDNFQSRRPNTSFCFLDIRSPGLGDTAMYLCATSRDWTTTDTQYFGPGTRLTVL.

The table lists this clonotype with a few counts. V gene TRBV20-1 combines with J gene TRBJ1-2; the D is unclear. The germline V and J ends were trimmed by 0 bases and 3 bases, with 11 bases remaining between them. The germline V gene has CDR1 DFQATT and CDR2 SNEGSKA (reference sequence). This CDR3 has 14 residues. The CDR3 protein is CSARDPTGDYGYTF. The CDR3 coding sequence is TGCAGTGCTAGAGATCCTACGGGAGACTATGGCTACACCTTC.

The J gene is TRBJ2-7, the V gene TRBV7-9; D is possibly TRBD1 (5 bases). The J call may be faulty, since TRBJ2-5 better matches the DNA end. Looked up from germline, CDR1 is SEHNR and CDR2 is FQNEAQ (reference sequence). The length of the CDR3 is 12 residues. The CDR3 sequence: CATGHFKETQYF. Written as DNA, the CDR3 is TGTGCCACCGGACATTTTAAGGAGACCCAGTACTTC.

The chain links TRBV27 to TRBJ1-2; 7 positions agree with TRBD1. V trimming: 6 bases; J trimming: 4 bases; junction bases outside the gene matches: 8. The CDR3 spans 14 residues. CDR1 MNHEY and CDR2 SMNVEV come from the germline V gene (reference sequence). CDR3 sequence: CASSNRGPGYGYTF. CDR3 sequence (DNA): TGTGCCAGCAGCAACAGGGGACCAGGCTATGGCTACACCTTC.

This clonotype was seen a handful of times. This chain uses TRBV20-1 with TRBJ1-2, with a weak D call TRBD1 (6 bases). This CDR3 contains 13 residues. Trimming stripped 5 bases from V and 2 bases from J, with 12 bases between. The germline V gene has CDR1 DFQATT and CDR2 SNEGSKA (reference sequence). The CDR3 nucleotides read TGCAGTGCTGGGACACGGCTCAACTATGGCTACACCTTC. This gives the protein CSAGTRLNYGYTF.

This chain uses TRBV6-1 with TRBJ1-2, with 7 bases that match TRBD1. This CDR3 region has 14 residues. V trimming: 0 bases; J trimming: 4 bases; junction bases outside the gene matches: 2. Germline CDR1 is MNHNS and CDR2 is SASEGT. This CDR3 is CASSEAAGGYGYTF. The CDR3 DNA follows: TGTGCCAGCAGTGAAGCGGCAGGGGGCTATGGCTACACCTTC.

This clonotype was counted between two and nine times. This sequence joins TRBV6-6 and TRBJ2-7, with D possibly called TRBD1 or TRBD2 (6 bases each). Per the germline V gene, CDR1 is MNHNY and CDR2 is SVGAGI (reference sequence). The CDR3 totals 14 residues. V gave up 2 bases and J gave up 7 bases, with 15 bases separating them. CDR3 sequence reads: CASSYQRGLGEQYF. Written as DNA, the CDR3 is TGTGCCAGCAGTTACCAACGGGGGCTAGGGGAGCAGTACTTC.

This rearrangement joins TRBV6-2 or TRBV6-3 to TRBJ2-7, with TRBD1 identical over 9 bases. CDR1 and CDR2 from the germline V gene are MNHEY and SVGEGT. Trimming removed 2 bases from V and 2 bases from J; junction bases left unmatched: 13. The CDR3 consists of 18 residues. The CDR3 loop reads CASSYTKGTGPITYEQYF. CDR3 DNA: TGTGCCAGCAGTTACACGAAGGGGACAGGGCCAATTACCTACGAGCAGTACTTC.

This clonotype has a handful of counts. CDR3 sequence reads: CASSHYTGSTDTQYF. For the CDR3, the DNA is TGTGCCAGCAGCCACTACACAGGGAGCACAGATACGCAGTATTTT. The rearrangement links TRBV14 to TRBJ2-3; weak D call: TRBD1 (6 bases). This CDR3 is 15 amino acids long. V lost 3 bases to trimming and J lost 0 bases, with 10 bases between them. Germline CDR1 SGHDN, CDR2 FVKESK.

This clonotype was observed a handful of times. The chain couples TRBV25-1 to TRBJ1-2, with 9 bases identical to TRBD1. With 0 bases clipped from V and 6 bases from J, the junction kept 8 bases outside the gene matches. Germline V gene data show CDR1 as MGHDK and CDR2 as SYGVNS. The CDR3 is made up of 16 amino acids. The CDR3 loop is CASSEYRSQGADGYTF. The CDR3 region has the DNA TGTGCCAGCAGTGAATACCGATCACAGGGGGCGGATGGCTACACCTTC.

The sample holds a few counts of this clonotype. The chain recombines TRBV12-3 or TRBV12-4 with TRBJ2-1, with TRBD2 as a possible D gene (6 bases). The germline V and J ends were trimmed by 3 bases and 5 bases, with 11 bases remaining between them. The CDR3 has 14 amino acids. The CDR3 DNA is TGTGCCAGCAGTTTGACTAGTCTAAACAATGAGCAGTTCTTC. Its protein product is CASSLTSLNNEQFF.

This clonotype came up many times. This chain joins TRBV4-2 and TRBJ2-7; D is perhaps TRBD2 (6 bases). The CDR3 covers 15 residues. Germline V gives CDR1 LGHNA, CDR2 YNFKEQ. V lost 0 bases and J 1 base, leaving 10 bases between the germline ends. The CDR3: CASSQEWGVSYEQYF. CDR3 bases: TGTGCCAGCAGCCAAGAATGGGGGGTGTCCTACGAGCAGTACTTC.

The chain recombines TRBV27 with TRBJ2-3, with D perhaps TRBD2 (6 bases). CDR3 length equals 15 residues. Trimming left V 0 bases short and J 1 base short, with 8 bases between. Germline CDR1 MNHEY, CDR2 SMNVEV (reference sequence). The CDR3 sequence: CASSLSRGGTDTQYF. CDR3 sequence (DNA): TGTGCCAGCAGTTTATCGCGGGGAGGCACAGATACGCAGTATTTT.

V gene TRBV28 combines with J gene TRBJ2-5; D is possibly TRBD1 (5 bases). CDR3 length: 14 amino acids. V was shortened by 3 bases and J by 5 bases, with 13 bases between the two germline ends. Germline-derived CDR1 and CDR2 are MDHEN and SYDVKM. This chain's CDR3 is CASSFTAGRETQYF. DNA of the CDR3: TGTGCCAGCAGTTTCACAGCAGGGCGGGAGACCCAGTACTTC.

The chain employs TRBV10-1 and TRBJ1-1; 10 nucleotides align to TRBD1. The CDR3 loop spans 15 amino acids. Germline V lookup: CDR1 WNHNN, CDR2 SYGVQD (reference sequence). Trimming at V came to 0 bases and at J to 8 bases, leaving 6 bases not matched to a gene. This CDR3 is CASSESGTGAPEAFF. CDR3 DNA sequence: TGCGCCAGCAGTGAGTCCGGGACAGGGGCGCCCGAAGCTTTCTTT.

V is TRBV20-1 and J is TRBJ2-1; D remains ambiguous. From germline, CDR1 is DFQATT and CDR2 SNEGSKA (reference sequence). Trimming pared 3 bases from V and 7 bases from J, leaving 10 bases between. The CDR3 covers 12 residues. The CDR3 DNA sequence: TGCAGTGCTAGCCCACTGGCGAATGAGCAGTTCTTC. This codes for CSASPLANEQFF.

This clonotype was counted at least ten times. The rearrangement links TRBV28 to TRBJ2-7; 7 bases align to TRBD2. CDR1 and CDR2 from the germline V gene are MDHEN and SYDVKM. The CDR3 extends over 14 amino acids. V lost 6 bases, J lost 3 bases, and 8 bases stayed unmatched. The DNA of the CDR3 is TGTGCCAGCAGACAAACTAGCGCCCACTACGAGCAGTACTTC. It yields the protein CASRQTSAHYEQYF. The full variable domain, with the rest looked up from reference TRBV28 and TRBJ2-7, is DVKVTQSSRYLVKRTGEKVFLECVQDMDHENMFWYRQDPGLGLRLIYFSYDVKMKEKGDIPEGYSVSREKKERFSLILESASTNQTSMYLCASRQTSAHYEQYFGPGTRLTVT.